The next 3 T cell receptor beta chains were all read from a single sample in a study of blood T cell repertoires in COVID-19. Profiling relied on immunoSEQ multiplex PCR, and the TCRdb table lists in-frame clones only, not all of them. The sample lists over 200,000 clones, nearly 90% seen once, with 10% to 12% in the top ten. The source material was PBMCs or T cells enriched from blood (not recorded which). The source is a man aged 30 to 45 who had recovered from COVID-19.

The sample holds one count of this clone. This chain connects TRBV28 to TRBJ1-3, with D perhaps matching TRBD1 (6 bases). CDR3 length: 16 amino acids. In germline, CDR1 is MDHEN, CDR2 SYDVKM. V was cut by 5 bases and J by 0 bases, with 14 bases left in between. CDR3 bases: TGTGCCAGCAGTCTAGGGGGGGGGAACTCTGGAAACACCATATATTTT. Its translation is CASSLGGGNSGNTIYF. The full variable domain, completed using reference TRBV28 and TRBJ1-3, is DVKVTQSSRYLVKRTGEKVFLECVQDMDHENMFWYRQDPGLGLRLIYFSYDVKMKEKGDIPEGYSVSREKKERFSLILESASTNQTSMYLCASSLGGGNSGNTIYFGEGSWLTVV.

CDR3 sequence reads: CASSPRQGQGWRNSPLHF. As DNA, the CDR3 is TGTGCCAGCTCACCACGACAGGGACAGGGGTGGAGAAATTCACCCCTCCACTTT. The V call is TRBV18, the J call TRBJ1-6; TRBD1 matches at 10 bases. With V trimmed by 1 base and J by 7 bases, 10 bases remained unmatched. Germline loops: CDR1 KGHSH, CDR2 LQKENI. The CDR3 has 18 residues.

In its sample, this clone was seen once. The chain couples TRBV7-8 to TRBJ2-1, with D possibly TRBD2 on 5 matching bases. V was pared by 2 bases and J by 4 bases, with 6 bases between. Per the germline V gene, CDR1 is SGHVS and CDR2 is FQNEAQ. The CDR3 covers 13 residues. DNA for the CDR3: TGTGCCAGCAGCTTATGGGAGTACAATGAGCAGTTCTTC. Amino acid sequence: CASSLWEYNEQFF. Complete variable domain (other parts from reference TRBV7-8 and TRBJ2-1): GAGVSQSPRYKVAKRGQDVALRCDPISGHVSLFWYQQALGQGPEFLTYFQNEAQLDKSGLPSDRFFAERPEGSVSTLKIQRTQQEDSAVYLCASSLWEYNEQFFGPGTRLTVL.